Detailed here is one T cell receptor beta chain. What it recognizes is unknown. The data were obtained in a study of T cells after posttransplantation cyclophosphamide. General study results and limits: Skin or GI-infiltrating T cells shared few TRB sequences with blood. Later post-transplant blood repertoires were often dominated by donor CD8+ memory clones.

Libraries were prepared by immunoSEQ multiplex PCR; TCRdb keeps only in-frame clonotypes and omits some of them. The data contain about 1,900 clones, roughly 94% of them singletons. The ends lost 6 bases at V and 4 bases at J; junction bases unmatched: 8. This CDR3 spans 16 amino acids. Germline V CDR1 and CDR2: MDHEN, SYDVKM. The genes are TRBV28 and TRBJ1-5, with 11 bases lining up with TRBD1. Sequences were obtained from CD4+ T cells sorted from bone marrow. The TCR sequence derives from a woman in her forties or fifties in good health and a related stem cell transplant donor. The CDR3 here is CASSPTGTGGNQPQHF. The CDR3 bases are TGTGCCAGCAGCCCAACCGGGACAGGGGGGAATCAGCCCCAGCATTTT.